The entry below describes one T cell receptor beta chain. In this sample, this clonotype turned up a few times. Its antigen is unknown. No much larger clone is present one base from it, and per-base qualities are unavailable. Libraries were made using 5' RACE. The instrument was an Illumina HiSeq 2000. A universal primer binding site was added through template switching, and the final cDNA carried a unique molecular identifier so that TCR cDNA molecules could be counted accurately. Specific primers in the conserved constant-segment region were used to synthesize first-strand cDNA for the TCR alpha and beta chains. Each cDNA library was double barcoded, with a SMART-Mk sample barcode plus Illumina barcodes, to control for contamination. Two successive PCR steps introduced TruSeq adapter sequences along with Illumina sample barcodes. The Illumina HiSeq platform was used with custom primers to sequence TCR alpha and beta cDNA libraries. The authors' pipeline ran thus. MiGEC processed the raw reads to extract unique molecular identifiers, while MiXCR was used to determine the CDR3 positions. For each individual, recombination models were inferred using an EM algorithm with the repgenHMM and IGoR tools. Shared clonotype analysis was performed with the tcR package in R, normalizing sharing by the product of cloneset sizes. To study raw recombination without the effects of thymic and clonal selection, out-of-frame nonproductive sequences were analyzed. TCRdb applied fastp at Q25 and MiXCR to the public reads, then kept only in-frame beta chains. When rows share a CDR3 protein, they turn into one entry using the most common DNA and genes. The V and J calls come from TCRdb's annotation, not from the publication. This sample comprises approximately 250,000 distinct CDR3 sequences, 5.5% to 7.5% of them detected only once. The ten largest clonotypes hold roughly 15% of the sample.

V was cut back by 6 bases and J by 5 bases, leaving a gap of 14 bases between them. The CDR3 has 13 amino acids, counting the end cysteine and phenylalanine. Only the CDR3 region is kept as DNA, spanning 39 bases read in frame from base 1. CDR1 and CDR2 (SGDLS, YYNGEE) derive from the germline V gene. The data are from a study of identical twins (dated by TCRdb to 2016 to 2017). Notes on the research overall: To test whether fetal clonotypes persist, the study used deep sequencing on TCR alpha and beta repertoires from monozygotic twins, unrelated adults of various ages, and cord blood. To rule out contamination, replicate twin experiments were performed at different times with different library preparation protocols.

General conclusions and limits of the study: Abundant cord blood beta clonotypes carried fewer insertions; young adult naive repertoires showed a weaker similar trend, while memory repertoires showed none. Because the same donors could not be followed over many years, conclusions were based on cross-sectional statistical analysis. Invariant T cells such as MAIT and iNKT could partly confound zero-insertion analyses, though diverse VJ usage argued against this for most clonotypes. Recombination models systematically underestimated out-of-frame TCR alpha sharing in monozygotic twins but agreed with sharing between unrelated individuals. Compared with coincidental sharing between unrelated individuals, an excess of low generation-probability sequences was observed among out-of-frame TCR alpha sequences shared between twins. A weaker excess of twin sharing was found in beta out-of-frame sequences because the signal-to-noise ratio was lowered by fewer shared sequences.

Every donor in the study was a healthy Caucasian. Three pairs of female monozygotic twins, all aged 18 to 29 years, were included in the twin cohort. Positive isolation kits from Invitrogen were used to isolate the CD4+ and CD8+ T cell populations. The sample was also reused in another study, on T cells expressing NK-cell markers. According to the second study: Roughly 8 donors provided sorted CD3+CD56+NKG2C+, CD3+CD56+NKG2C- and CD3+CD56-NKG2C+ T-cell subsets, whose TCR beta-chain repertoires were profiled. Seven of the eight sequenced donors were HCMV-seropositive and one was HCMV-seronegative. In several experiments an anti-gammadeltaTCR antibody was added to restrict sorting to alphabetaTCR-expressing T cells. In six donors, the dominant CD3+CD56+NKG2C+ clonotypes were found to rank among the top 10 CD8+ clonotypes and to make up about 1.0-7.0% of CD8+ T cells. Those dominant clonotypes were again the most abundant among CD3+CD56-NKG2C+ cells in a handful of donors, at 28.3-60.1%. Whether the expanded NKG2C-expressing T cell clones were specific for HCMV antigens remained unclear. The eight sequenced donors were randomly selected healthy volunteers, three men and five women. HCMV serostatus was determined by detecting HCMV-specific IgG in serum with a commercial ELISA kit. MIGEC handled demultiplexing of the reads and grouping by UMI, while MiTCR was used to assemble and quantify clonotypes. To exclude erroneous sequences, any TCR cDNA sequence not supported by at least two reads was discarded. Downstream repertoire analysis used the tcR package, and clonotypes were matched across fractions by CDR3 nucleotide sequence plus V segment. VDJmatch was used to annotate antigen specificity against VDJdb, with one amino acid substitution in CDR3 permitted.

Material for sequencing was CD8+ T cells sorted from blood. The chain is made from TRBV9 and TRBJ2-5, with the D gene too uncertain to name. The TCR sequence derives from a woman aged 18-30 years in good health. The CDR3 reads CASISTQGETQYF. The base sequence is TGTGCCAGCATCTCCACCCAAGGGGAGACCCAGTACTTC.